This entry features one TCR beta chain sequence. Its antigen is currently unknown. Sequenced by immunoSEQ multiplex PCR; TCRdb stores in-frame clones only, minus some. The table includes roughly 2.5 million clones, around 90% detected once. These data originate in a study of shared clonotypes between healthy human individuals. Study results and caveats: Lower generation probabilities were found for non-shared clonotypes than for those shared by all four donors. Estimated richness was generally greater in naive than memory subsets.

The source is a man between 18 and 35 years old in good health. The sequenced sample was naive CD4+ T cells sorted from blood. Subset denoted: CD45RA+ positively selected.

CDR3 amino acids: CSARDNEQYF. In DNA, the CDR3 is TGCAGTGCTAGAGATAACGAGCAGTACTTC. The chain joins TRBV20-1 to TRBJ2-7; D is ambiguous. V dropped 0 bases and J dropped 5 bases, with 2 bases sitting between them. The V gene's germline CDR1 is DFQATT and CDR2 SNEGSKA (reference sequence). This CDR3 contains 10 residues.